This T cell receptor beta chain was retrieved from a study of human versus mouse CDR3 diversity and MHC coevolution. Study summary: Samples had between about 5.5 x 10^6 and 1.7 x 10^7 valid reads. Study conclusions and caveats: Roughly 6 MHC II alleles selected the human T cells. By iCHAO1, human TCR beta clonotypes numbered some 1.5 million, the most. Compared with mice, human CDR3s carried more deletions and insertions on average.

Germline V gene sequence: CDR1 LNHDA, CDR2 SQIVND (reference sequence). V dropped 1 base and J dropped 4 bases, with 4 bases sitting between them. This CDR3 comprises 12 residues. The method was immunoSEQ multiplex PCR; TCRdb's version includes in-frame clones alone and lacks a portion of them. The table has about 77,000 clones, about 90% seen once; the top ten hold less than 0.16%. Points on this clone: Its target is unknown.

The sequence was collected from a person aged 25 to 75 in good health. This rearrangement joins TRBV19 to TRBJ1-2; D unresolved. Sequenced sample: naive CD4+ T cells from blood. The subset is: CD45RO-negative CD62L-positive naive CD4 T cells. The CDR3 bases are TGTGCCAGTAGTATAGCCCGCTATGGCTACACCTTC. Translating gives CASSIARYGYTF. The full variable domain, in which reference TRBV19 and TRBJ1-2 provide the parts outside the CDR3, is DGGITQSPKYLFRKEGQNVTLSCEQNLNHDAMYWYRQDPGQGLRLIYYSQIVNDFQKGDIAEGYSVSREKKESFPLTVTSAQKNPTAFYLCASSIARYGYTFGSGTRLTVV.